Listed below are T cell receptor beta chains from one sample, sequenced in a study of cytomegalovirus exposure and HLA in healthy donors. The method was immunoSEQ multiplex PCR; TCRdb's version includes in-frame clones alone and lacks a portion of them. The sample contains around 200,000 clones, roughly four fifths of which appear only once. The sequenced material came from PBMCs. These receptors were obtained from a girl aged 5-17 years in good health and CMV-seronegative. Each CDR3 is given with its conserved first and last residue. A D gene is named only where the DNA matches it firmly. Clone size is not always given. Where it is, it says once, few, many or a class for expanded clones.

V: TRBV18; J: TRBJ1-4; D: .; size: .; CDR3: CASSPSFTTNEKLFF; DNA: TGTGCCAGCTCACCGAGCTTTACAACTAATGAAAAACTGTTTTTT
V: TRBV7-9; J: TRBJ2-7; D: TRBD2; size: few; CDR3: CASSLRGTSHYEQYF; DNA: TGTGCCAGCAGCTTACGAGGGACTAGCCACTACGAGCAGTACTTC
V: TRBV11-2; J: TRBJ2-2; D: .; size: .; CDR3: CASSALVGRSGELFF; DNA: TGTGCCAGCAGCGCCTTGGTAGGGAGGTCCGGGGAGCTGTTTTTT
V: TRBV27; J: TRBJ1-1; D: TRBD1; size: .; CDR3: CASSPYRGPTEAFF; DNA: TGTGCCAGCAGCCCATACAGGGGGCCCACTGAAGCTTTCTTT
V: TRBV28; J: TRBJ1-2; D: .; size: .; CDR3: CASRGVGSGTLYGYTF; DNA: TGTGCCAGCAGGGGTGTCGGGAGCGGGACACTCTATGGCTACACCTTC
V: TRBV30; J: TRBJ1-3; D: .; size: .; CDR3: CAWAGRGNTIYF; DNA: TGTGCCTGGGCGGGAAGGGGAAACACCATATATTTT
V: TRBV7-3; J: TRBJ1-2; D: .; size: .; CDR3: CASSPEGDNYGYTF; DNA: TGTGCCAGCAGCCCCGAGGGGGATAACTATGGCTACACCTTC
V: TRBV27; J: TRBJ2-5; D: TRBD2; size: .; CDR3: CASSTDRGTSVYGTQYF; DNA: TGTGCCAGCAGTACCGACCGAGGGACTAGCGTTTATGGGACCCAGTACTTC
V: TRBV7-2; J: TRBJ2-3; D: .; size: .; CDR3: CASSLVSGGSTDTQYF; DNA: TGTGCCAGCAGCTTAGTATCGGGGGGCAGCACAGATACGCAGTATTTT
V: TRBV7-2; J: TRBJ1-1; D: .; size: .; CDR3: CASTKQLEAFF; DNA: TGTGCCAGCACGAAACAGTTGGAAGCTTTCTTT
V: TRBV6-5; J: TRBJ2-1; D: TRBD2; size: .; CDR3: CASSSSSSGGYNEQFF; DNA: TGTGCCAGCAGTTCATCGTCTAGCGGGGGATACAATGAGCAGTTCTTC
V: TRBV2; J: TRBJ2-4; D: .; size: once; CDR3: CASSDRGGSIQYF; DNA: TGTGCCAGCAGTGATCGAGGCGGCTCAATTCAGTACTTC
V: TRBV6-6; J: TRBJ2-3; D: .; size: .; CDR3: CASSYSLITDTQYF; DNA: TGTGCCAGCAGTTACTCTCTAATCACAGATACGCAGTATTTT
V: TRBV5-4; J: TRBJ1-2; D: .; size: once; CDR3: CASSPRGYGYTF; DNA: TGTGCCAGCAGCCCCCGAGGGTATGGCTACACCTTC
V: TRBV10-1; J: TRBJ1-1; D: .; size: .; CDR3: CASSESSREQAFF; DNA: TGCGCCAGCAGTGAGTCGAGCCGGGAACAAGCTTTCTTT
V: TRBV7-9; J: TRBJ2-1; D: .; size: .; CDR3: CASSLATEGQFF; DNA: TGTGCCAGCAGCTTAGCCACAGAGGGGCAGTTCTTC
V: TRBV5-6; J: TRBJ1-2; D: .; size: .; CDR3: CASSFRGGRNYGYTF; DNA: TGTGCCAGCAGCTTTCGGGGTGGCCGTAACTATGGCTACACCTTC
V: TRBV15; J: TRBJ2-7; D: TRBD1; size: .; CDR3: CATSRDPGQGILEQYF; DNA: TGTGCCACCAGCAGAGATCCTGGACAGGGAATCCTCGAGCAGTACTTC
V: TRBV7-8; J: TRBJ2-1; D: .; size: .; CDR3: CASSLGAAYNEQFF; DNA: TGTGCCAGCAGCTTAGGGGCAGCCTACAATGAGCAGTTCTTC
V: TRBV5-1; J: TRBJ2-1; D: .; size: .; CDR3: CASSPTGTETYNEQFF; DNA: TGCGCCAGCTCCCCAACGGGGACTGAAACCTACAATGAGCAGTTCTTC
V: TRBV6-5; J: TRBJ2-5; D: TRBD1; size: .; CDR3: CASRDNRGTQYF; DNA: TGTGCCAGCAGGGACAACAGGGGGACCCAGTACTTC
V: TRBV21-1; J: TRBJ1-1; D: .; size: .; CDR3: CASSNPNRGGTEAFF; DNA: TGTGCCAGCAGCAATCCCAATCGGGGTGGCACTGAAGCTTTCTTT
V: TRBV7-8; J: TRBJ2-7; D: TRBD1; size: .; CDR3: CASSSGQSSYEQYF; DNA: TGTGCCAGCAGCTCGGGACAGTCCTCCTACGAGCAGTACTTC
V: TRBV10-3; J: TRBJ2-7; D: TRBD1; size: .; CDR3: CAISEDRGHEQYF; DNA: TGTGCCATCAGTGAGGACAGGGGCCACGAGCAGTACTTC
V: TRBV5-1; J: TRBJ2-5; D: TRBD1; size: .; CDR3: CASASQGASWETQYF; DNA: TGCGCCAGCGCGTCACAGGGGGCTTCCTGGGAGACCCAGTACTTC
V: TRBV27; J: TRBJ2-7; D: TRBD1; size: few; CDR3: CASSPGQGGYEQYF; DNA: TGTGCCAGCAGTCCGGGACAGGGTGGTTACGAGCAGTACTTC
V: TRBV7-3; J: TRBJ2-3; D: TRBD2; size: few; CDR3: CASSSTGLATDTQYF; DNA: TGTGCCAGCAGCTCTACGGGACTAGCGACAGATACGCAGTATTTT
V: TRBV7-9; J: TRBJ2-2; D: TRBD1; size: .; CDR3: CASNWGQTNTGELFF; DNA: TGTGCCAGCAACTGGGGACAGACTAACACCGGGGAGCTGTTTTTT
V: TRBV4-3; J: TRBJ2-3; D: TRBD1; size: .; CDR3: CASSQAVTGITDTQYF; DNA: TGCGCCAGCAGCCAAGCAGTGACAGGGATCACAGATACGCAGTATTTT
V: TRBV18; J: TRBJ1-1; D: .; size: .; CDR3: CASSPRQFSDTEAFF; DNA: TGTGCCAGCTCACCAAGACAGTTCTCGGACACTGAAGCTTTCTTT
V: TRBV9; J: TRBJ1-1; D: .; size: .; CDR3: CASSSSRDTGMNTEAFF; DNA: TGTGCCAGCAGCTCCTCCCGGGACACGGGCATGAACACTGAAGCTTTCTTT
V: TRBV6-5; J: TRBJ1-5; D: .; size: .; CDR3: CASGQSNQPQHF; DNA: TGTGCCAGTGGACAGAGCAATCAGCCCCAGCATTTT
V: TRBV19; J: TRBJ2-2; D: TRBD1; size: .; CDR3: CASSLTGQGTYTGELFF; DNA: TGTGCCAGTTCGCTGACGGGACAGGGGACCTACACCGGGGAGCTGTTTTTT
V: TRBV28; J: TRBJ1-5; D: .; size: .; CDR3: CASSLRWGGRMPQHF; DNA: TGTGCCAGCAGTTTGCGTTGGGGGGGGCGTATGCCCCAGCATTTT
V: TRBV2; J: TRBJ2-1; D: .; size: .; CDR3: CAIQYSSYNEQFF; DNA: TGTGCCATCCAATATAGCTCCTACAATGAGCAGTTCTTC
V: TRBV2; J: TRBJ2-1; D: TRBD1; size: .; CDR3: CASNWGTGGHEQFF; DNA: TGTGCCAGCAACTGGGGGACAGGGGGCCATGAGCAGTTCTTC
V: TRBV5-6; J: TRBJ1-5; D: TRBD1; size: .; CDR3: CASSLSRQGAGPQHF; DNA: TGTGCCAGCAGCTTATCTAGGCAGGGGGCAGGACCCCAGCATTTT
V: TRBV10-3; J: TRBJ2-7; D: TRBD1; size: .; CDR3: CATAVLGQGSSYEQYF; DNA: TGTGCCACCGCTGTACTCGGACAGGGATCCTCCTACGAGCAGTACTTC
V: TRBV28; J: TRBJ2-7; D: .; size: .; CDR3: CASTSTGRYGYEQYF; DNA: TGTGCCAGCACCTCGACAGGGAGGTATGGCTACGAGCAGTACTTC
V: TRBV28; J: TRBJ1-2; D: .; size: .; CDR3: CASSWGTGLSWGYTF; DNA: TGTGCCAGCAGTTGGGGCACAGGTCTAAGTTGGGGCTACACCTTC
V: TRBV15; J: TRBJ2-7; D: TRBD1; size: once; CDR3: CATSKDRGSYEQYF; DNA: TGTGCCACCAGCAAGGACAGGGGGTCCTACGAGCAGTACTTC
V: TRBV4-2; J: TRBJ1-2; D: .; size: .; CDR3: CASTPGANYGYTF; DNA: TGTGCCAGCACCCCGGGAGCTAACTATGGCTACACCTTC
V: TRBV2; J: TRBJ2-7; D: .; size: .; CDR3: CASSEFEGPAGEQYF; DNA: TGTGCCAGCAGTGAATTCGAAGGGCCGGCGGGGGAGCAGTACTTC
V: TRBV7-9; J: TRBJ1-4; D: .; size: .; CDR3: CASSLARQENEKLFF; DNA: TGTGCCAGCAGCTTAGCCCGGCAGGAAAATGAAAAACTGTTTTTT
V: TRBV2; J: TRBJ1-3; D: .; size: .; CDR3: CASGWAARNTIYF; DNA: TGTGCCAGCGGGTGGGCAGCAAGAAACACCATATATTTT
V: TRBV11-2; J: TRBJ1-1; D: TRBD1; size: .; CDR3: CASSPLTGTAQWGTEAFF; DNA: TGTGCCAGCAGCCCACTAACCGGGACAGCCCAATGGGGCACTGAAGCTTTCTTT
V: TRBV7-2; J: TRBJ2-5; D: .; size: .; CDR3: CASSPGPNREQYF; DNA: TGTGCCAGCAGCCCCGGCCCAAATAGGGAGCAGTACTTC
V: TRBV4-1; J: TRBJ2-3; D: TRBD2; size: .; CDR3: CASSQDPRTSGSSSTDTQYF; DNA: TGCGCCAGCAGCCAAGATCCTAGGACTAGCGGGAGTTCTAGCACAGATACGCAGTATTTT
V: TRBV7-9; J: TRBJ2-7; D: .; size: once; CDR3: CASSLASGRGEQYF; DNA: TGTGCCAGCAGCTTAGCGTCTGGGCGGGGCGAGCAGTACTTC
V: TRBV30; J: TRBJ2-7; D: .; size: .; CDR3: CAWNDGSSYEQYF; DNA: TGTGCCTGGAACGATGGGAGCTCCTACGAGCAGTACTTC
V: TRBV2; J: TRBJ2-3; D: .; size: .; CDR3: CASSERIFPGEDTQYF; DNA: TGTGCCAGCAGTGAGAGAATCTTCCCAGGGGAAGATACGCAGTATTTT
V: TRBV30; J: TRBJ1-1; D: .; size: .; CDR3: CAWSVLGGTEAFF; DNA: TGTGCCTGGAGTGTACTCGGGGGCACTGAAGCTTTCTTT
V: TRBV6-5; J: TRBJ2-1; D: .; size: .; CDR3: CASSLTDDSYNEQFF; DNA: TGTGCCAGCAGTCTGACAGACGATAGCTACAATGAGCAGTTCTTC
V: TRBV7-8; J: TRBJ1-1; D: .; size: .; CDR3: CASSLTSMNTEAFF; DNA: TGTGCCAGCAGCTTAACCAGTATGAACACTGAAGCTTTCTTT
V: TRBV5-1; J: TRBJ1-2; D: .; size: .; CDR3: CASSSTGSNGYTF; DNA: TGCGCCAGCAGCTCTACAGGGTCGAATGGCTACACCTTC
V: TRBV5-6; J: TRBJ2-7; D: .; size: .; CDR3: CASSFVGTKVYEQYF; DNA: TGTGCCAGCAGCTTCGTCGGGACAAAGGTCTACGAGCAGTACTTC
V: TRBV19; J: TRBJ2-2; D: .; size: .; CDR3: CASSIILAAGTGELFF; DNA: TGTGCCAGTAGTATTATATTAGCGGCTGGCACCGGGGAGCTGTTTTTT
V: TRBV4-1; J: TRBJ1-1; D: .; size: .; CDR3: CASSFSGYDAFF; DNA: TGCGCCAGCAGCTTTTCCGGGTACGACGCTTTCTTT
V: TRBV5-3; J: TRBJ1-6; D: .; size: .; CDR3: CARSLPAGASPNSPLHF; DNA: TGTGCCAGAAGCCTCCCGGCGGGGGCATCCCCAAATTCACCCCTCCACTTT
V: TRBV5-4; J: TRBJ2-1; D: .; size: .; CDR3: CAVSRGSSYNEQFF; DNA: TGTGCCGTTTCCCGGGGTAGCTCCTACAATGAGCAGTTCTTC